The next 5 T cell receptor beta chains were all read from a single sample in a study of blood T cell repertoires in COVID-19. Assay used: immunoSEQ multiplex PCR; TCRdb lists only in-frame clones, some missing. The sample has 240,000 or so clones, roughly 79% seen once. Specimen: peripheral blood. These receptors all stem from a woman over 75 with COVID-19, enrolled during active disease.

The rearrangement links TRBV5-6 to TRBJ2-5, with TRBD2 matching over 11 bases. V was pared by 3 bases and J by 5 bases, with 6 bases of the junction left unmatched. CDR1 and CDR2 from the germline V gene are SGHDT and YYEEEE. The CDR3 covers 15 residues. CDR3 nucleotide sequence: TGTGCCAGCAGCTCATTAGCGGGAGGGTTTGAGACCCAGTACTTC. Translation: CASSSLAGGFETQYF.

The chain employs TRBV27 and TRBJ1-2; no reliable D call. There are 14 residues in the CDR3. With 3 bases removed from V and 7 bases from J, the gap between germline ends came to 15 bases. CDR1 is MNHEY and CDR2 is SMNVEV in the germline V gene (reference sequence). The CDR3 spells CASSLAAKGGGYTF. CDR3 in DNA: TGTGCCAGCAGTTTGGCCGCCAAAGGCGGTGGCTACACCTTC.

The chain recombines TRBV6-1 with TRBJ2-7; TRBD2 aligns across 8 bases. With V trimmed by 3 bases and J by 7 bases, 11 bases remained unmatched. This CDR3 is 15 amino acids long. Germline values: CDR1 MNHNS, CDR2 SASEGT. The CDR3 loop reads CASSEERGPFGEQYF. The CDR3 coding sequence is TGTGCCAGCAGTGAGGAGCGGGGGCCCTTCGGGGAGCAGTACTTC.

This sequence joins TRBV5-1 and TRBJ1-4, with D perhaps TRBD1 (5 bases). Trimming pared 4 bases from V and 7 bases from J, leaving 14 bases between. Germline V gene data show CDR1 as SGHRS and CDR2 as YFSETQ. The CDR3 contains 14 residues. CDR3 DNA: TGCGCCAGCAGCGCCGGGGGGGATGGTGAAAAACTGTTTTTT. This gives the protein CASSAGGDGEKLFF.

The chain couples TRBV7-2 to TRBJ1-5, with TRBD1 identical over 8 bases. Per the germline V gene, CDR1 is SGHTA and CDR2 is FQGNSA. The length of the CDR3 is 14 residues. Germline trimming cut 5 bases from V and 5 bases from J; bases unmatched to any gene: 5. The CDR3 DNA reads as TGTGCCAGCAGCGAGTACAGGGGGGATCAGCCCCAGCATTTT. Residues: CASSEYRGDQPQHF. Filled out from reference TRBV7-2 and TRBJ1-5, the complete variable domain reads GAGVSQSPSNKVTEKGKDVELRCDPISGHTALYWYRQSLGQGLEFLIYFQGNSAPDKSGLPSDRFSAERTGGSVSTLTIQRTQQEDSAVYLCASSEYRGDQPQHFGDGTRLSIL.